Detailed here is one T cell receptor (beta chain). Its antigen is undetermined. Profiling relied on immunoSEQ multiplex PCR, and the TCRdb table lists in-frame clones only, not all of them. Seen here are tens of thousands of clones, about 75% observed once, and the top ten hold 9.8%. This sample is drawn from a study of radiotherapy plus CTLA-4 blockade in lung cancer. Study-level findings and limits: Researchers report tumor-derived TCR clones expanding in blood after radiotherapy plus ipilimumab.

The sequence came from a human donor with non-small cell lung cancer who had stable disease on radiotherapy plus ipilimumab. Sequencing used peripheral blood, obtained from a patient treated with radiotherapy plus ipilimumab.

Written as DNA, the CDR3 is TGTGCCAGCAGGGGGGGAGATAATCAGCCCCAGCATTTT. Translated: CASRGGDNQPQHF. The chain recombines TRBV6-1 with TRBJ1-5; D might be TRBD1 (5 bases). There are 13 residues in the CDR3. Germline assignment: CDR1 MNHNS and CDR2 SASEGT. V dropped 6 bases and J dropped 4 bases, with 10 bases sitting between them.